These T cell receptor beta chains were read from a single sample in a study of blood T cell repertoires in COVID-19. Some clones are missing from TCRdb's copy, which holds only in-frame ones; the method was immunoSEQ multiplex PCR. Here the sample spans about 430,000 clones, more than 75% being singletons. The sample was PBMCs or T cells enriched from blood (not recorded which). Receptors originate from a woman in her 30s with acute COVID-19. CDR3s include the opening cysteine and the closing phenylalanine or tryptophan. D genes are given only for firm matches. A row's size may be missing; if present it is once, few, many or a size class.

j_gene,d_gene,v_gene,abundance,CDR3nt,CDR3aa
TRBJ1-1,-,TRBV20-1,-,TGCAGTGCAAGTGGGCCGAACACTGAAGCTTTCTTT,CSASGPNTEAFF
TRBJ2-1,TRBD2,TRBV29-1,-,TGCAGCGTTCCAGTGACTAGCGCTAATGAGCAGTTCTTC,CSVPVTSANEQFF
TRBJ2-7,TRBD2,TRBV5-6,-,TGTGCCAGCAGCTTAGGACTAGCGGGGGTTTACGAGCAGTACTTC,CASSLGLAGVYEQYF
TRBJ2-3,TRBD2,TRBV24-1,-,TGTGCCACCAGTCCCGGGGACTATAGCACAGATACGCAGTATTTT,CATSPGDYSTDTQYF
TRBJ2-1,TRBD1,TRBV19,-,TGTGCCAGTAGGGCCGGGACAGGGAACAATGAGCAGTTCTTC,CASRAGTGNNEQFF
TRBJ2-3,TRBD2,TRBV9,-,TGTGCCAGCAATGCGGGCGGGGGGTCAGATACGCAGTATTTT,CASNAGGGSDTQYF
TRBJ1-3,-,TRBV6-1,-,TGTGCCAGCAGTGAAGACAGGGGAAACACCATATATTTT,CASSEDRGNTIYF
TRBJ1-2,-,TRBV19,once,TGTGCCAGTAGTGCGCTAATAAGGGGGTCCTATGGCTACACCTTC,CASSALIRGSYGYTF
TRBJ1-5,-,TRBV28,-,TGTGCCTATTCAGGGGCAAAAAATCAGCCCCAGCATTTT,CAYSGAKNQPQHF
TRBJ1-2,TRBD1,TRBV2,-,TGTGCCAGCAGTGGACAGGGGACAAGGTATGGCTACACCTTC,CASSGQGTRYGYTF
TRBJ2-3,TRBD1,TRBV6-5,-,TGTGCCAGCAGTCCTACCTTTGACAGGGTCCAGTATTTT,CASSPTFDRVQYF
TRBJ1-2,-,TRBV14,once,TGTGCCAGCAGCCAAGAGGGGACTAATGGCTACACCTTC,CASSQEGTNGYTF
TRBJ2-1,TRBD2,TRBV29-1,-,TGCAGCGTTGTGGGCCTAGCGGGGGTAGTGAATGAGCAGTTCTTC,CSVVGLAGVVNEQFF
TRBJ1-2,-,TRBV3-1/TRBV3-2,few,TGTGCCAGCAGCCAAGAGATCCATAGCCGCACCTATGGCTACACCTTC,CASSQEIHSRTYGYTF
TRBJ1-5,-,TRBV19,-,TGTGCCAGTAGTCACAGAGGGTACAATCAGCCCCAGCATTTT,CASSHRGYNQPQHF
TRBJ1-1,-,TRBV19,-,TGTGCCAGTTCATTCCCGGGTACTATGAACACTGAAGCTTTCTTT,CASSFPGTMNTEAFF
TRBJ2-1,TRBD1,TRBV19,few,TGTGCCAGTAGTATATTGAACAGGGGGTTTTACAATGAGCAGTTCTTC,CASSILNRGFYNEQFF
TRBJ1-5,-,TRBV18,-,TGTGCCAGCTCACCAACGGGTCTTAGCAATCAGCCCCAGCATTTT,CASSPTGLSNQPQHF
TRBJ2-5,-,TRBV13,-,TGTGCCAGCAGCTTAGGAGGGAATAGAGGGGAGACCCAGTACTTC,CASSLGGNRGETQYF
TRBJ1-4,TRBD1,TRBV10-3,once,TGTGCCATCAGGCCGGGACAGGGGACAACTAATGAAAAACTGTTTTTT,CAIRPGQGTTNEKLFF
TRBJ1-5,-,TRBV10-3,-,TGTGCCATCAGTGAGTCGGTCCAGGGCACCAATCAGCCCCAGCATTTT,CAISESVQGTNQPQHF
TRBJ2-2,-,TRBV9,-,TGTGCCAGCAGCGGCCGACAGAACACCGGGGAGCTGTTTTTT,CASSGRQNTGELFF
TRBJ1-1,TRBD1,TRBV5-1,-,TGCGCCAGCAGCTTGGGCGGACAGGGTACTGAAGCTTTCTTT,CASSLGGQGTEAFF
TRBJ2-7,-,TRBV15,-,TGTGCCACCAGCAGAGATACCATGCAGGGGGGCTACGAGCAGTACTTC,CATSRDTMQGGYEQYF